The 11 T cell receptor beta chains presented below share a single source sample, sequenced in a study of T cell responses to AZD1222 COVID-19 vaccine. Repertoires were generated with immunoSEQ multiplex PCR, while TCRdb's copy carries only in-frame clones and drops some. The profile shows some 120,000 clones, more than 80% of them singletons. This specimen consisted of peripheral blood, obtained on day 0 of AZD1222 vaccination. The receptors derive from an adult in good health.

CDR3 in DNA: TGCGCCAGCAGCTTAGGTAGCGGAGATCAAGAGACCCAGTACTTC. This gives the protein CASSLGSGDQETQYF. The genes are TRBV5-1 and TRBJ2-5; TRBD2 might be the D (6 bases). The CDR3 runs to 15 residues. CDR1 and CDR2 from the germline V gene are SGHRS and YFSETQ. Deletions cut 2 bases from V and 2 bases from J, with 13 bases between.

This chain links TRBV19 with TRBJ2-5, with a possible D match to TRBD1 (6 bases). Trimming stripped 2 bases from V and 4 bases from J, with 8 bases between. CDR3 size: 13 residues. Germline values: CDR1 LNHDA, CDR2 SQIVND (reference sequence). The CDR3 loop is CASSIRGIETQYF. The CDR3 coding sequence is TGTGCCAGTAGTATAAGGGGGATAGAGACCCAGTACTTC.

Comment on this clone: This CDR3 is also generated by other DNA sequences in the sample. The CDR3 region has the DNA TGCAGTGCTAGTCGTGGCAGTGGATACGAGCAGTACTTC. This sequence encodes CSASRGSGYEQYF. The chain uses TRBV20-1 and TRBJ2-7; D gene unclear. The CDR3 totals 13 residues. Trimming took 3 bases from V and 4 from J, leaving 13 bases between them. CDR1 is DFQATT and CDR2 is SNEGSKA in the germline V gene (reference sequence).

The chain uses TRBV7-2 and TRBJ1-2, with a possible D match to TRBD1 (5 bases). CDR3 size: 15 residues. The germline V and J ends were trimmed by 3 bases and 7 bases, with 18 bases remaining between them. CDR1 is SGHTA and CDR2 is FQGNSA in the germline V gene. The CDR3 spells CASSLSGRVGGGYTF. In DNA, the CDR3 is TGTGCCAGCAGCTTGTCTGGCAGGGTTGGTGGTGGCTACACCTTC.

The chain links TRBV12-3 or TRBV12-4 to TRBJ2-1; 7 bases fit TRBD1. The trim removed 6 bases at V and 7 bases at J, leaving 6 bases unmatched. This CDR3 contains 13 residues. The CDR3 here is CASRPSGGNEQFF. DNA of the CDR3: TGTGCCAGCAGACCTTCAGGGGGAAATGAGCAGTTCTTC.

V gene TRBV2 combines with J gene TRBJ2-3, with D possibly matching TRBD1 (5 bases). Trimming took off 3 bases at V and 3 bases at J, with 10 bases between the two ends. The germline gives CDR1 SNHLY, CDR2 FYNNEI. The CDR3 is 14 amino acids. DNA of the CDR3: TGTGCCAGCAGTGACAGGGTATCAACAGATACGCAGTATTTT. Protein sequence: CASSDRVSTDTQYF. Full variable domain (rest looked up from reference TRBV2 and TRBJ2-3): EPEVTQTPSHQVTQMGQEVILRCVPISNHLYFYWYRQILGQKVEFLVSFYNNEISEKSEIFDDQFSVERPDGSNFTLKIRSTKLEDSAMYFCASSDRVSTDTQYFGPGTRLTVL.

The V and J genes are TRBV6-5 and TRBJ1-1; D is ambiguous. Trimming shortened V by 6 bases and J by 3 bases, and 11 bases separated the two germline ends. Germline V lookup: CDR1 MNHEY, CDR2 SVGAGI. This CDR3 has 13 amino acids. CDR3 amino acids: CASRWTDDTEAFF. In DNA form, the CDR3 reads TGTGCCAGCAGATGGACGGACGACACTGAAGCTTTCTTT.

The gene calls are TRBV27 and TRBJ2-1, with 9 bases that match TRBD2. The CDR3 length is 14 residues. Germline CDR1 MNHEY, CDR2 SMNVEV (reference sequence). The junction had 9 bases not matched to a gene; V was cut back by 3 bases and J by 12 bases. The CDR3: CASSLRRGGPLQFF. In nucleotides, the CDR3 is TGTGCCAGCAGTTTGAGGCGGGGGGGGCCCCTGCAGTTCTTC.

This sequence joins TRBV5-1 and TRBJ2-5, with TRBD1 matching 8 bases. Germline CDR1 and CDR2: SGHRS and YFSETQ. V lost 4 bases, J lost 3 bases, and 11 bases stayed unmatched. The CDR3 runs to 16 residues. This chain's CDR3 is CASSPGQAAGEETQYF. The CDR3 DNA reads TGCGCCAGCAGCCCGGGACAGGCCGCCGGTGAAGAGACCCAGTACTTC. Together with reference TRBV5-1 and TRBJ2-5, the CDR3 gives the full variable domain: KAGVTQTPRYLIKTRGQQVTLSCSPISGHRSVSWYQQTPGQGLQFLFEYFSETQRNKGNFPGRFSGRQFSNSRSEMNVSTLELGDSALYLCASSPGQAAGEETQYFGPGTRLLVL.

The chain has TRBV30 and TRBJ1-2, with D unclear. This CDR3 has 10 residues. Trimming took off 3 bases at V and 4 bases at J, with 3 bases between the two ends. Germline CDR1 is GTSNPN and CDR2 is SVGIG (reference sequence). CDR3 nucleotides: TGTGCCTGGAGGGGCTATGGCTACACCTTC. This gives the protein CAWRGYGYTF.

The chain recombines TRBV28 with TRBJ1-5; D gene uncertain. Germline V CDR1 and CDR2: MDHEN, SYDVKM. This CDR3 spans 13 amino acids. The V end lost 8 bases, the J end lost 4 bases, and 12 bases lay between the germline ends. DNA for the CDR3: TGTGCCAGCGGTGATCACGCTAATCAGCCCCAGCATTTT. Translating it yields CASGDHANQPQHF.